This TCR beta chain was identified during a study of blood T cell repertoires in COVID-19. Per the study methods: Nucleated cell number was recorded as an estimate derived from reference gene primer amplification. Data came from immunoSEQ multiplex PCR; TCRdb stores just in-frame clones and leaves some out. For V, J and clone size, that table is used; D and trimming come from the DNA. The sample contains 110,000 or so clones, more than 65% of which appear only once. The CDR3 consists of 14 residues. The V gene end was trimmed by 1 base and the J gene end by 8 bases; junction bases not matched to a gene: 4. Looked up from germline, CDR1 is SGDLS and CDR2 is YYNGEE.

The sample taken for sequencing was peripheral blood. This sequence was found in a man in his forties or fifties with acute or convalescent COVID-19. The genes are TRBV9 and TRBJ1-4, with TRBD1 identical over 8 bases. The CDR3, as DNA: TGTGCCAGCAGCGTACCGGGACAGGCAGAAAAACTGTTTTTT. Protein: CASSVPGQAEKLFF.